The sequence of this T cell receptor (beta chain) was determined in a study of beta chain features in type 1 diabetes (dated by TCRdb to between 2017 and 2018). At the level of the whole study: Mean age, gender distribution, total cell number and subset yield were not different between patients and healthy donors. In the study, recently diagnosed type 1 diabetes patients and matched healthy donors were compared on the TCRB repertoires of their sorted circulating CD4+ T cell subsets. Naive and central memory subsets were obtained from all 30 or so donors, but regulatory and stem cell-like memory subsets were isolated from only 8 patients and roughly eight healthy donors. A total of some 100,000,000 sorted cells were examined across all samples, and the number of cells per subset was strongly correlated with RNA yield.

The CDR3 numbers 17 residues from cysteine through phenylalanine. The DNA shown is the 51-base CDR3, in frame from base 1. The V end gives up 1 base and the J end 4 bases, leaving 10 bases in the junction not matched to a gene. Sequences SGHNT (CDR1) and YENEEA (CDR2) are obtained from the germline V gene. Each donor gave one peripheral blood draw, roughly 0.12 L on average, collected into heparinised tubes. A BD FACSAria II was used to sort naive, central memory, regulatory and stem cell-like memory CD4+ T cells with a panel that included CD45RO, CCR7, CD25, CD127, CD95 and CD27. All sorted populations exceeded 95% purity. Right away, PBMCs were isolated by Lymphoprep density gradient centrifugation and were stained directly, with no culture step. So that batch effects would be minimized, each experiment stained and sorted samples in pairs, pairing one healthy donor with one patient. The entire amount of isolated RNA was reverse transcribed using the High Capacity cDNA Reverse Transcription Kit, so the sequenced TCRB transcripts were expressed ones. Deep immunoSEQ sequencing was performed on naive, central memory and regulatory T cell samples, with an average of roughly 4 million total reads per sample. After sorted cells were lysed in RLT buffer, RNA was extracted with DNase-treated RNeasy Micro or Mini kits, with the choice depending on cell number. Each cell subset was processed on its own to prevent cross-contamination, while patient and healthy donor samples were processed together. The immunoSEQ multiplex PCR was used to amplify TCRB sequences from cDNA, yielding 87-bp fragments that span the CDR3 region. Sequencing of the amplicons was performed on the Illumina HiSeq platform. Per the authors' processing: PCR bias was corrected computationally using synthetic template baselines, and reads within Hamming distance 2 were collapsed, with unmergeable singletons discarded. Reads were aligned against IMGT so that V, D and J genes, CDR3 length and insertions or deletions at six rearrangement sites could be assigned. Within each subset, clonotype counts were normalized to the number of sorted cells before true diversity and Gini coefficients were calculated with the tcR R package. The overlap coefficient, calculated on TCRB nucleotide sequences, was used to measure repertoire sharing. Out-of-frame TCRB sequences from naive cells were analyzed to stand in for the pre-selection repertoire. In TCRdb, the immuneACCESS table is reduced to in-frame sequences with V and J assigned. These tables do not hold every clone; where another copy was compared, an unresolved V gene accounts for under half, and the others remain unexplained. The DNA gave D and trimming, while V, J and clone size come from that table. For this sample the table gives just over 450,000 clones, of which about 32% were detected only once. In total, the top ten clones hold about 0.065% of the sample.

What the research found in general, with its limitations: Naive, central memory and regulatory TCRB repertoires appeared to be more alike among patients than among healthy donors. Type 1 diabetes patients showed a moderate but significant shortening of TCRB CDR3 length in all four CD4+ subsets. At VDJ recombination sites, type 1 diabetes patients had fewer insertions and more deleted nucleotides, which implies abnormalities in thymic rearrangement. Because cDNA was sequenced instead of genomic DNA, highly expressing activated cells could be over-represented, though the groups showed no difference in activation or CD3 levels. Because the HLA sub-analyses included only small numbers of individuals, any influence of HLA type on TCRB rearrangement was left unresolved. PCR might favor shorter templates, but patient and control samples were amplified and corrected together, so any skew would affect both groups equally.

On this clone itself: What this receptor recognizes is not known. The input lacks base qualities; no much larger clone sits a single base away.

The chain couples TRBV11-3 to TRBJ2-3; TRBD2 fits 8 bases in the junction. This receptor was identified in a man aged 18 to 30 in good health. Sequencing input: naive CD4+ T cells from blood. Explained via the paper, the cell subset or site label denotes: true naive CD4+ T cells. The DNA sequence is as follows: TGTGCCAGCAGCTTAGGCACATTAGCGGGACGAGCAGATACGCAGTATTTT. Translation gives CASSLGTLAGRADTQYF.